Here is one T cell receptor (beta chain) with its context. Its matching antigen is unknown. These data originate in a study of shared clonotypes between healthy human individuals. Findings and limits, study-wide: Researchers found naive subsets generally carried larger estimated richness than memory subsets. An anticipated effect of sequencing depth on clonotype sharing among donors was recognized. Sorted-subset sequencing, rarefaction showed, was incomplete despite large depth.

Using immunoSEQ multiplex PCR, the repertoire was profiled, and TCRdb retains in-frame clones only, with some absent. The table lists millions of clones, more than 85% of them singletons. The CDR3 is made up of 15 amino acids. Germline CDR1 and CDR2: MGHRA and YSYEKL. V lost 1 base and J lost 0; bases outside the gene matches: 3. Terminally differentiated effector memory CD45RA+ cells were left out of the naive CD8 fraction, which was CD45RO-negative and positively selected for CCR7. Each sample came from a Caucasian adult donor living in Nashville, Tennessee. The sequencing input was naive CD8+ T cells from PBMCs. This TCR derives from a man younger than 35 in good health. Some clones in this sample may be carry-over from other donors' samples. The genes are TRBV4-1 and TRBJ2-7, with 7 bases that match TRBD1. CDR3 residues: CASSQADRASYEQYF. The CDR3 DNA reads TGCGCCAGCAGCCAAGCCGACAGGGCCTCCTACGAGCAGTACTTC.